Listed here are 25 T cell receptor beta chains from one sample, sequenced in a study of PD-1 blockade in classical Hodgkin lymphoma. The method was immunoSEQ multiplex PCR; TCRdb's version includes in-frame clones alone and lacks a portion of them. The table records roughly 64,000 clones, more than 90% of them present only once. Time point meaning: cycle 4 day 1 (C4D1), after six to seven weeks of nivolumab. After autologous stem cell transplantation all patients relapsed, and prior brentuximab vedotin exposure differed between cohorts. The sequencing here drew on peripheral blood mononuclear cells (PBMCs), taken before the fourth cycle of nivolumab. These receptors all come from a human donor with classical Hodgkin lymphoma.

V gene TRBV2 combines with J gene TRBJ2-1; D might be TRBD1 (5 bases). Germline CDR1 SNHLY, CDR2 FYNNEI. The CDR3 runs to 15 residues. V gave up 1 base and J gave up 0 bases, with 7 bases separating them. The DNA of the CDR3 is TGTGCCAGCAGTGAAGGGGGCCGCTCCTACAATGAGCAGTTCTTC. Amino acids: CASSEGGRSYNEQFF.

The rearrangement uses TRBV28 and TRBJ1-2, with D possibly TRBD1 on 5 matching bases. The ends were cut back, 8 bases at V and 13 bases at J, with 17 bases in the middle. This CDR3 spans 11 amino acids. Germline CDR1 reads MDHEN; CDR2 reads SYDVKM. The CDR3 DNA is TGTGCCAGCGGGCGTATGGGGCAGGTCACCTTC. The encoded protein is CASGRMGQVTF.

This clone was observed a single time. This rearrangement joins TRBV5-3 to TRBJ2-1, with 10 bases lining up with TRBD2. TRBV5-3 is known as an ORF, though its function is uncertain. The CDR3 has 15 residues. V trimming: 0 bases; J trimming: 5 bases; junction bases outside the gene matches: 2. CDR3 in amino acids: CARSLELAGHNEQFF. The CDR3 DNA sequence: TGTGCCAGAAGCTTGGAACTAGCGGGGCACAATGAGCAGTTCTTC.

The chain links TRBV15 to TRBJ1-6; D might be TRBD1 (6 bases). Germline V lookup: CDR1 LNHNV, CDR2 YYDKDF (reference sequence). The germline V and J ends were trimmed by 0 bases and 7 bases, with 13 bases remaining between them. CDR3 length: 16 residues. The CDR3 nucleotides are TGTGCCACCAGCAGAGAGGAACAGGGTGGGAATTCACCCCTCCACTTT. Its translation is CATSREEQGGNSPLHF.

This sequence joins TRBV7-6 and TRBJ2-7; either TRBD1 or TRBD2 may fit D (5 bases each). The CDR3 is 13 residues long. Trimming stripped 4 bases from V and 3 bases from J, with 10 bases between. The germline V gene has CDR1 SGHVS and CDR2 FNYEAQ. In DNA form, the CDR3 reads TGTGCCAGCAGCTGGGACGACTACTACGAGCAGTACTTC. Translation gives CASSWDDYYEQYF. Variable domain in full (rest from reference TRBV7-6 and TRBJ2-7): GAGVSQSPRYKVTKRGQDVALRCDPISGHVSLYWYRQALGQGPEFLTYFNYEAQQDKSGLPNDRFSAERPEGSISTLTIQRTEQRDSAMYRCASSWDDYYEQYFGPGTRLTVT.

The chain has TRBV11-2 and TRBJ2-1; D is undetermined. Germline V gene lookup returns CDR1 SGHAT and CDR2 FQNNGV. V was clipped by 3 bases and J by 10 bases, with 10 bases between them. This CDR3 spans 12 amino acids. The CDR3 bases are TGTGCCAGCAGCTTTTCCCTTTTAGAGCAGTTCTTC. This translates into CASSFSLLEQFF.

The chain uses TRBV7-9 and TRBJ2-1, with D maybe TRBD2 (5 bases). V was pared by 5 bases and J by 5 bases, with 10 bases between. Germline values: CDR1 SEHNR, CDR2 FQNEAQ (reference sequence). The CDR3 has 13 amino acids. The CDR3 bases are TGTGCCAGCAGCCCTCTGACTAACAATGAGCAGTTCTTC. This codes for CASSPLTNNEQFF.

The chain carries TRBV2 and TRBJ2-3; no clear D gene. This CDR3 contains 18 residues. V was trimmed by 1 base and J by 5 bases, leaving 22 bases between them. Germline lookup yields CDR1 SNHLY and CDR2 FYNNEI. This chain's CDR3 is CASSEERLGQGWRDTQYF. The CDR3 nucleotides are TGTGCCAGCAGTGAAGAAAGATTAGGCCAAGGATGGCGAGATACGCAGTATTTT.

The V gene is TRBV19, the J gene TRBJ2-5; 7 bases line up with TRBD1. J was trimmed by 5 bases and V by 6 bases; bases with no gene match: 6. CDR3 length: 13 residues. Germline CDR1 is LNHDA and CDR2 is SQIVND (reference sequence). The CDR3 coding sequence is TGTGCCAGTAGAGCCTCAGGGGGTGAGACCCAGTACTTC. It codes for CASRASGGETQYF.

This chain links TRBV27 with TRBJ1-2, with 7 bases matching TRBD1. J lost 7 bases, V lost 3 bases, and 8 bases had no gene match. The germline CDR1 and CDR2 sequences are MNHEY and SMNVEV (reference sequence). The CDR3 contains 14 residues. The CDR3 protein is CASSFGRGAVGYTF. The CDR3 region has the DNA TGTGCCAGCAGTTTCGGCAGGGGGGCGGTTGGCTACACCTTC.

The CDR3 bases are TGTGCCAGCAGCTCCAGAACAGGGTACAATGAGCAGTTCTTC. Its translation: CASSSRTGYNEQFF. This sequence joins TRBV7-9 and TRBJ2-1; tentative D call: TRBD1 (6 bases). Germline V lookup: CDR1 SEHNR, CDR2 FQNEAQ (reference sequence). Trimming left V 4 bases short and J 4 bases short, with 11 bases between. This CDR3 is 14 amino acids long.

The chain uses TRBV6-5 and TRBJ1-6, with 7 nucleotides matching TRBD1. The CDR3 length is 12 residues. CDR1 is MNHEY and CDR2 is SVGAGI in the germline V gene. Trimming at V came to 6 bases and at J to 10 bases, leaving 3 bases not matched to a gene. CDR3 DNA sequence: TGTGCCAGCAGCGACAGGGCCTCACCCCTCCACTTT. Protein: CASSDRASPLHF.

The CDR3 sequence is CASSEEGGRGGTGELFF. CDR3 sequence (DNA): TGTGCCAGCAGTGAAGAAGGCGGGCGGGGTGGCACCGGGGAGCTGTTTTTT. The chain uses TRBV6-1 and TRBJ2-2; TRBD2 is a possible D gene (6 bases). This CDR3 contains 17 residues. The V gene's germline CDR1 is MNHNS and CDR2 SASEGT. Trimming pared 1 base from V and 4 bases from J, leaving 16 bases between.

The chain combines TRBV28 with TRBJ1-1; the D gene is possibly TRBD1 (6 bases). Trimming took off 3 bases at V and 4 bases at J, with 24 bases between the two ends. Germline values: CDR1 MDHEN, CDR2 SYDVKM. CDR3 size: 18 residues. CDR3 loop: CASSFLAPRGGLFTEAFF. DNA for the CDR3: TGTGCCAGCAGTTTCCTTGCCCCCAGGGGAGGGTTGTTCACTGAAGCTTTCTTT.

The J gene is TRBJ2-7, the V gene TRBV19; TRBD2 agrees at 8 bases. With V trimmed by 5 bases and J by 0 bases, 6 bases remained unmatched. This CDR3 has 15 residues. Germline V gene lookup returns CDR1 LNHDA and CDR2 SQIVND (reference sequence). This CDR3 reads CASSPTSGSSYEQYF. CDR3 coding DNA: TGTGCCAGTAGTCCTACTAGCGGCAGCTCCTACGAGCAGTACTTC.

The rearrangement links TRBV7-6 to TRBJ2-3; no clear D gene. CDR1 is SGHVS, CDR2 FNYEAQ, per germline. Trimming took off 0 bases at V and 0 bases at J, with 13 bases between the two ends. This CDR3 has 17 residues. The CDR3 loop is CASSLARYTSSTDTQYF. DNA for the CDR3: TGTGCCAGCAGCTTAGCCCGCTATACATCTAGCACAGATACGCAGTATTTT.

This clone has only a few counts. The rearrangement joins TRBV5-4 to TRBJ2-2, with TRBD1 identical over 9 bases. Germline loops: CDR1 SGHNT, CDR2 YYREEE (reference sequence). V shed 4 bases and J 4 bases; nucleotides not matched to a gene: 5. The CDR3 contains 15 residues. CDR3 region: CASSRDRETTGELFF. CDR3 in DNA: TGTGCCAGCAGCCGGGACAGGGAAACCACCGGGGAGCTGTTTTTT.

This chain uses TRBV27 with TRBJ2-1; 8 nucleotides agree with TRBD2. CDR1 and CDR2 from the germline V gene are MNHEY and SMNVEV (reference sequence). The CDR3 is 15 amino acids. V trimming: 3 bases; J trimming: 4 bases; junction bases outside the gene matches: 5. This chain's CDR3 is CASSFAGGGYNEQFF. CDR3 coding DNA: TGTGCCAGCAGTTTTGCGGGGGGAGGTTACAATGAGCAGTTCTTC.

The sample holds a few counts of this clone. The chain carries TRBV30 and TRBJ2-3, with 9 bases aligning to TRBD1. Losses at the gene ends were 2 bases for V and 6 bases for J; bases not matched to a gene: 9. Germline V gives CDR1 GTSNPN, CDR2 SVGIG (reference sequence). The CDR3 is made up of 15 amino acids. The CDR3 DNA is TGTGCCTGGAGTACAACAGGGGGCGCAAGGGATACGCAGTATTTT. Translation gives CAWSTTGGARDTQYF. Full variable domain (remainder filled in from reference TRBV30 and TRBJ2-3): SQTIHQWPATLVQPVGSPLSLECTVEGTSNPNLYWYRQAAGRGLQLLFYSVGIGQISSEVPQNLSASRPQDRQFILSSKKLLLSDSGFYLCAWSTTGGARDTQYFGPGTRLTVL.

The J gene is TRBJ1-5, the V gene TRBV28; 11 bases agree with TRBD1. Trimming took 4 bases from V and 10 from J; bases not matched to a gene: 12. CDR1 is MDHEN and CDR2 is SYDVKM in the germline V gene. This CDR3 has 16 amino acids. CDR3 protein: CASSSQGTGGVGPQHF. DNA for the CDR3: TGTGCCAGCAGTTCCCAGGGGACAGGGGGGGTAGGACCCCAGCATTTT.

The rearrangement joins TRBV5-1 to TRBJ2-2; TRBD1 aligns across 9 bases. Germline V gene lookup returns CDR1 SGHRS and CDR2 YFSETQ. This CDR3 contains 18 residues. V lost 1 base and J lost 5; bases outside the gene matches: 12. The CDR3 loop reads CASSLTPPGQGGTGELFF. In DNA form, the CDR3 reads TGCGCCAGCAGCTTGACACCCCCGGGACAGGGAGGAACCGGGGAGCTGTTTTTT.

The chain has TRBV7-8 and TRBJ1-1; D might be TRBD1 (5 bases). From germline, CDR1 is SGHVS and CDR2 FQNEAQ. The germline V and J ends were trimmed by 2 bases and 0 bases, with 10 bases remaining between them. This CDR3 comprises 15 residues. The CDR3 DNA follows: TGTGCCAGCAGCTTATTTCGCAGGGTGAACACTGAAGCTTTCTTT. Protein sequence: CASSLFRRVNTEAFF.

J is TRBJ2-1 and V is TRBV7-9; TRBD2 matches at 9 bases. The V gene's germline CDR1 is SEHNR and CDR2 FQNEAQ (reference sequence). The CDR3 contains 15 residues. V lost 6 bases, J lost 4 bases, and 7 bases stayed unmatched. The CDR3 coding sequence is TGTGCCAGCAGGTTTTCAGCGGGAGGATACAATGAGCAGTTCTTC. Residues: CASRFSAGGYNEQFF.

The CDR3 coding sequence is TGTGCCAGCTCACTCGAATTTGGGACTAGGAGGGCAGATACGCAGTATTTT. Its protein product is CASSLEFGTRRADTQYF. This sequence joins TRBV18 and TRBJ2-3; 8 bases align to TRBD2. The CDR3 has 17 residues. The trim removed 4 bases at V and 4 bases at J, leaving 13 bases unmatched. The germline V gene has CDR1 KGHSH and CDR2 LQKENI. The full variable domain, with the rest looked up from reference TRBV18 and TRBJ2-3, is NAGVMQNPRHLVRRRGQEARLRCSPMKGHSHVYWYRQLPEEGLKFMVYLQKENIIDESGMPKERFSAEFPKEGPSILRIQQVVRGDSAAYFCASSLEFGTRRADTQYFGPGTRLTVL.

The rearrangement joins TRBV4-1 to TRBJ2-3; 9 positions match TRBD1. CDR1 and CDR2 from the germline V gene are MGHRA and YSYEKL. This CDR3 is 16 amino acids long. Trimming removed 2 bases from V and 0 bases from J; junction bases left unmatched: 3. As DNA, the CDR3 is TGCGCCAGCAGCCAAACAGGGGGCCCTAGCACAGATACGCAGTATTTT. Amino acid sequence: CASSQTGGPSTDTQYF.